This TCR beta chain derives from a study of blood T cell repertoires in COVID-19. Turning to the study itself: Researchers got acute and convalescent COVID-19 samples from the United States, Italy and Spain. Sample material is recorded as cDNA or gDNA derived from T cells, B-cell-depleted T cells, or PBMCs.

Germline V gene data show CDR1 as SGHTA and CDR2 as FQGNSA. The CDR3 covers 17 residues. The V and J ends lost 0 bases and 3 bases respectively, with 14 bases between them. Original data processing: Researchers report that nucleated cell counts were estimated from reference gene primer amplification. Data came from immunoSEQ multiplex PCR; TCRdb stores just in-frame clones and leaves some out. Clonal size and the V and J genes are those of that table, whereas D and trimming came from the DNA. The sample consists of roughly 410,000 clones, roughly nine tenths of them appearing once. The J gene is TRBJ2-2, the V gene TRBV7-2; tentative D call: TRBD1 (5 bases). The sequence came from a man in his forties or fifties with acute or convalescent COVID-19. The sample comprised peripheral blood. The CDR3 coding sequence is TGTGCCAGCAGCTTAGCGCTACGGACAACGGACACCGGGGAGCTGTTTTTT. This encodes CASSLALRTTDTGELFF.